The T cell receptor (beta chain) under discussion was sequenced for a study of T cells in Graves' hyperthyroidism and ophthalmopathy. The V segment lost 4 bases and the J segment 0 bases; nucleotides outside the gene matches: 9. The CDR3 extends over 16 amino acids. Germline CDR1 is LNHDA and CDR2 is SQIVND (reference sequence). Regions amplified from RNA transcripts were the TCR beta CDR3 regions. RT-PCR in the first round (using the HTBI primer set) targeted the TCR CDR3. TCRdb used MiXCR to reprocess the multiplex PCR reads, holding one entry per CDR3 protein. The sample consists of under 750,000 distinct CDR3 sequences, roughly a sixth of them appearing once.

The clonotype originates from a woman between 50 and 59 years old with Graves' hyperthyroidism that later progressed to Graves' ophthalmopathy. The sequencing sample was made of blood. V gene TRBV19 combines with J gene TRBJ2-7, with 7 positions matching TRBD1. CDR3 in amino acids: CASSRGQPTSSYEQYF. The CDR3 coding sequence is TGTGCCAGTAGTAGGGGACAGCCTACCAGCTCCTACGAGCAGTACTTC.